These 14 T cell receptor beta chains share one sample of origin, sequenced in a study of cytomegalovirus exposure and HLA in healthy donors. Primers included in the PCR were 60 Vbeta and 13 Jbeta primers. The protocol was immunoSEQ multiplex PCR, while the TCRdb copy is restricted to in-frame clones and leaves out a portion. The sample consists of about 160,000 clones, just over 75% of them appearing once. Sequencing used PBMCs. The receptors stem from a woman in her forties in good health and CMV-seronegative.

The chain employs TRBV13 and TRBJ2-4; TRBD2 agrees at 13 bases. The CDR3 length is 24 residues. CDR1 is PRHDT, CDR2 FYEKMQ, per germline (reference sequence). V gave up 1 base and J gave up 0 bases; unmatched junction bases: 21. CDR3 DNA: TGTGCCAGCAGCTTAGAGAGGTCAGCCCCTCGGACTAGCGGGGGAAGGATAGCCAAAAACATTCAGTACTTC. This translates into CASSLERSAPRTSGGRIAKNIQYF.

This chain connects TRBV10-3 to TRBJ1-2; D ambiguous. Germline CDR1 ENHRY, CDR2 SYGVKD. The V end lost 3 bases, the J end lost 3 bases, and 8 bases lay between the germline ends. This CDR3 region has 13 residues. CDR3 sequence reads: CAISDEGHYGYTF. Here the CDR3 DNA reads TGTGCCATCAGTGACGAGGGCCACTATGGCTACACCTTC.

DNA for the CDR3: TGCGCCAGCAGCTTGGAGGGGATAGGGGTCACTGAAGCTTTCTTT. Amino acid sequence: CASSLEGIGVTEAFF. The chain employs TRBV5-1 and TRBJ1-1, with a possible D match to TRBD1 (5 bases). The CDR3 runs 15 residues. Germline assignment: CDR1 SGHRS and CDR2 YFSETQ. V lost 0 bases and J lost 4, with 13 bases in between.

This chain uses TRBV2 with TRBJ1-5; 12 nucleotides align to TRBD1. This CDR3 region has 14 residues. Germline V gene data show CDR1 as SNHLY and CDR2 as FYNNEI. The J segment lost 6 bases and the V segment lost 7 bases, leaving 4 bases of the junction unmatched. The CDR3 spells CASTPGQGAQPQHF. CDR3 coding DNA: TGTGCCAGCACCCCGGGACAGGGGGCTCAGCCCCAGCATTTT.

The V call is TRBV6-5, the J call TRBJ1-1; D is perhaps TRBD1 (5 bases). The CDR3 extends over 14 amino acids. V was shortened by 6 bases and J by 4 bases, with 15 bases between the two germline ends. CDR1 is MNHEY and CDR2 is SVGAGI in the germline V gene. CDR3 sequence: CASRAGILGTEAFF. CDR3 DNA: TGTGCCAGCAGGGCAGGGATTTTGGGCACTGAAGCTTTCTTT.

DNA for the CDR3: TGTGCCAGTAGGGAAGGGAGTGGCTACACCTTC. Translating it yields CASREGSGYTF. The J gene is TRBJ1-2, the V gene TRBV19; no reliable D call. The V gene's germline CDR1 is LNHDA and CDR2 SQIVND (reference sequence). This CDR3 has 11 amino acids. V gave up 6 bases and J gave up 7 bases, with 9 bases separating them.

The chain recombines TRBV6-6 with TRBJ2-2; possibly TRBD1 for D (6 bases). This CDR3 is built from 13 residues. With 9 bases removed from V and 4 bases from J, the gap between germline ends came to 12 bases. Per the germline V gene, CDR1 is MNHNY and CDR2 is SVGAGI (reference sequence). This CDR3 reads CASGQKITGELFF. CDR3 nucleotides: TGTGCCAGTGGACAGAAGATCACCGGGGAGCTGTTTTTT.

This chain connects TRBV2 to TRBJ2-1, with D possibly TRBD2 on 7 matching bases. The CDR3 length is 15 residues. Per germline, CDR1 SNHLY and CDR2 FYNNEI. Deletions cut 6 bases from V and 9 bases from J, with 21 bases between. CDR3 nucleotide sequence: TGTGCCAGCAGGGGGCCCGCGGGGGCACCGGGTGAGCAGTTCTTC. Translating it yields CASRGPAGAPGEQFF.

The chain is built from TRBV11-3 and TRBJ2-7; 10 bases fit TRBD1. Germline CDR1 is SGHNT and CDR2 is YENEEA. The CDR3 has 14 amino acids. The junction had 5 bases not matched to a gene; V was cut back by 5 bases and J by 4 bases. CDR3 residues: CASSPRTGGYEQYF. The CDR3, as DNA: TGTGCCAGCAGCCCACGGACAGGGGGATACGAGCAGTACTTC.

CDR3 amino acids: CASSGNRDYGYTF. The CDR3 bases are TGTGCCAGCAGTGGGAACAGGGACTATGGCTACACCTTC. The rearrangement links TRBV2 to TRBJ1-2; D may be TRBD1 (6 bases). Trimming cost V 4 bases and J 3 bases, with 9 bases left between them. Germline V gene sequence: CDR1 SNHLY, CDR2 FYNNEI. This CDR3 region has 13 residues. The full variable domain, rest sourced from reference TRBV2 and TRBJ1-2, is EPEVTQTPSHQVTQMGQEVILRCVPISNHLYFYWYRQILGQKVEFLVSFYNNEISEKSEIFDDQFSVERPDGSNFTLKIRSTKLEDSAMYFCASSGNRDYGYTFGSGTRLTVV.

The rearrangement links TRBV10-3 to TRBJ2-7; D is undetermined. The CDR3 totals 15 residues. Germline lookup yields CDR1 ENHRY and CDR2 SYGVKD. Trimming stripped 4 bases from V and 4 bases from J, with 17 bases between. CDR3 residues: CAISGPLNGDYEQYF. The CDR3 DNA follows: TGTGCCATCAGTGGTCCTTTAAACGGAGATTACGAGCAGTACTTC.

This chain links TRBV20-1 with TRBJ2-7; no clear D. Deletions cut 6 bases from V and 1 base from J, with 4 bases between. The germline gives CDR1 DFQATT, CDR2 SNEGSKA (reference sequence). The CDR3 has 10 amino acids. CDR3 region: CSARSYEQYF. Written as DNA, the CDR3 is TGCAGTGCCCGGTCCTACGAGCAGTACTTC.

This clone was detected once. V is TRBV19 and J is TRBJ1-5; 7 bases are shared with TRBD1. The germline V gene encodes CDR1 LNHDA and CDR2 SQIVND (reference sequence). V trimming: 5 bases; J trimming: 0 bases; junction bases outside the gene matches: 4. The CDR3 runs to 15 residues. CDR3 residues: CASSAGTDSNQPQHF. The CDR3 DNA follows: TGTGCCAGTAGTGCCGGGACAGATAGCAATCAGCCCCAGCATTTT.

This rearrangement joins TRBV6-6 to TRBJ1-1, with TRBD1 matching 9 bases. Per germline, CDR1 MNHNY and CDR2 SVGAGI (reference sequence). The CDR3 is 15 residues long. Losses at the gene ends were 5 bases for V and 5 bases for J; bases not matched to a gene: 9. The CDR3 nucleotides are TGTGCCAGCAGTGACCCACAGGGGGCAGAGACTGAAGCTTTCTTT. It is translated as CASSDPQGAETEAFF.